The present entry profiles one T cell receptor beta chain with its context. As yet, its antigen is unknown. The PCR made use of 60 Vbeta and 13 Jbeta primers. The data were produced by immunoSEQ multiplex PCR, yet TCRdb's version contains in-frame clones alone and is incomplete. The sample consists of roughly 190,000 clones, around four fifths of them appearing once. The CDR3 has 13 residues. The germline V and J ends were trimmed by 4 bases and 2 bases, with 7 bases remaining between them. Looked up from germline, CDR1 is SGHAT and CDR2 is FQNNGV. The entry originates in a study of cytomegalovirus exposure and HLA in healthy donors. Study-wide points: Researchers reported from a later analysis that most CMV-associated TCR beta chains appeared HLA-restricted. In an earlier analysis, in approximately 570 donors, most V segments appeared productive either ~87% or ~30% of the time.

The sample was PBMCs. V gene TRBV11-2 combines with J gene TRBJ2-3; the D is unclear. The source is a middle-aged man in good health and CMV-seropositive. CDR3 amino acids: CASSSFLTDTQYF. The CDR3 DNA reads as TGTGCCAGCAGCTCCTTTCTCACAGATACGCAGTATTTT.